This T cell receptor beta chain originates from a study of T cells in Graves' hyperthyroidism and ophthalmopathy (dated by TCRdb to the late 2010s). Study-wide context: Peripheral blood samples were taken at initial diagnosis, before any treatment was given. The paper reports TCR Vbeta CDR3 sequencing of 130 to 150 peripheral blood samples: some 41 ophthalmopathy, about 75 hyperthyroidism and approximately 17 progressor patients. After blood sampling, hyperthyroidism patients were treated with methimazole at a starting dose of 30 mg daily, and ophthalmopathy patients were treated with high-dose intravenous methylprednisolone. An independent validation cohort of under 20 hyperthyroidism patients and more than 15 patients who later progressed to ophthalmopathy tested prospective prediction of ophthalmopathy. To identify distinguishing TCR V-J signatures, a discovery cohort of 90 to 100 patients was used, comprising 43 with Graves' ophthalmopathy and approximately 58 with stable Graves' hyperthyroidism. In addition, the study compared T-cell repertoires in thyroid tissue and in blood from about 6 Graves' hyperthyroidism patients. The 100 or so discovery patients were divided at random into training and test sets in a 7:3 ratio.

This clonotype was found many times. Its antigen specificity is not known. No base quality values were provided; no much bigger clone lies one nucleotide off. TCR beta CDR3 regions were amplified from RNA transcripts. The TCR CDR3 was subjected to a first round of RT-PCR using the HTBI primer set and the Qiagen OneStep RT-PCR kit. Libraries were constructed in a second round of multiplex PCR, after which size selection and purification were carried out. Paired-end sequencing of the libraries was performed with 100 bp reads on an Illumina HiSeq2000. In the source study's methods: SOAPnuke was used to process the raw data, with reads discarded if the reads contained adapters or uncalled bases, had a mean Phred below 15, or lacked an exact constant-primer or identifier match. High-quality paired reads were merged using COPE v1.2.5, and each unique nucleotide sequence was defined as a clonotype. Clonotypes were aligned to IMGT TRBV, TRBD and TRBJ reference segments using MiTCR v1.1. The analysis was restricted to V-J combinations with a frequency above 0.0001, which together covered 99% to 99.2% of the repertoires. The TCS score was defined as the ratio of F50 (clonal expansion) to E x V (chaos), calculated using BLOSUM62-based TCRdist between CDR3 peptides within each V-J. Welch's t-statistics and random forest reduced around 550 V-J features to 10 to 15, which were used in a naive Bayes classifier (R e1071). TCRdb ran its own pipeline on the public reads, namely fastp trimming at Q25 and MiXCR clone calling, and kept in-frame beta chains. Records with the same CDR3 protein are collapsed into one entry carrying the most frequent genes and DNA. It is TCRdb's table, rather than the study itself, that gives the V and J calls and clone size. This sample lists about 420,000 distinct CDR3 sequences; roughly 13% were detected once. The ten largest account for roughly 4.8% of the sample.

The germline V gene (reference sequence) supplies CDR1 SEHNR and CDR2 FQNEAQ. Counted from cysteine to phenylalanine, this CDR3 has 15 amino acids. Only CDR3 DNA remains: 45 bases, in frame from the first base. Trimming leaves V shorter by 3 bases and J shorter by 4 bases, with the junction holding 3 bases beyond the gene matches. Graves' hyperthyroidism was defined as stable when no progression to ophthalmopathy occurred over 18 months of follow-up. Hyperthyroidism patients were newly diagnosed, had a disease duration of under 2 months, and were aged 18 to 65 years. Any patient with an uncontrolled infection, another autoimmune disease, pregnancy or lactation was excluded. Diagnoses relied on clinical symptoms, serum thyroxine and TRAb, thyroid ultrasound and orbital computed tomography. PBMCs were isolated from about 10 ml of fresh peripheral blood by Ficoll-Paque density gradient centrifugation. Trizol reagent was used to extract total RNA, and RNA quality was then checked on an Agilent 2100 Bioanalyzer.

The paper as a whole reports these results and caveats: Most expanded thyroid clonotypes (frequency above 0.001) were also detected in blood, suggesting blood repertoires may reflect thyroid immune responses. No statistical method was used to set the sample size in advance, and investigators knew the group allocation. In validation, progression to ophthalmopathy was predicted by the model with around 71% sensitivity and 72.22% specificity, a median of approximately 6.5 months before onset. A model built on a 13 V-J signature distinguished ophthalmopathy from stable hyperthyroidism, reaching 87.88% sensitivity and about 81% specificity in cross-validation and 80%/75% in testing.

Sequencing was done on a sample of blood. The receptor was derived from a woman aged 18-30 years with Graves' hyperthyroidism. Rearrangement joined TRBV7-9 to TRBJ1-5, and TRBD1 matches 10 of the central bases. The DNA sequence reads TGTGCCAGCAGCTTGGGGACAGGGGCGAATCAGCCCCAGCATTTT. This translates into CASSLGTGANQPQHF.